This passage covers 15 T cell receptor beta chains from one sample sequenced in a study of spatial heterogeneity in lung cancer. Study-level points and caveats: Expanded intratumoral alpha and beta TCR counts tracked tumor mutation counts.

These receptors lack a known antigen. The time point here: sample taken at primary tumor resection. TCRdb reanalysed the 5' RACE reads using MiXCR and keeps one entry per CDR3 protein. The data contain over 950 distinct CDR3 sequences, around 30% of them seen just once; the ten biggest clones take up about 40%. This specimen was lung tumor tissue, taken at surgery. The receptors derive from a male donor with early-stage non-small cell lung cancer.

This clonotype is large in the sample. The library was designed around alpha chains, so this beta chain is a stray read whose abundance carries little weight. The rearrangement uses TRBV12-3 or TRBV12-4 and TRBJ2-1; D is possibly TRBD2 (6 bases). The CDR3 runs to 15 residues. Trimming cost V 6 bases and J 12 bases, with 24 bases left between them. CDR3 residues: CASRVGAGVFSAQFF. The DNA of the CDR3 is TGTGCCAGCAGGGTGGGAGCGGGTGTATTTAGCGCGCAGTTCTTC.

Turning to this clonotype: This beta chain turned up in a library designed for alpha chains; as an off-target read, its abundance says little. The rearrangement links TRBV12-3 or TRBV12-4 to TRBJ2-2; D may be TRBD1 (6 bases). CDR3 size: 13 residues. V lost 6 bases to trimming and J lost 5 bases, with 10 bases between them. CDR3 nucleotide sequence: TGTGCCAGCAGCACCACAGGGACCGGGGAGCTGTTTTTT. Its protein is CASSTTGTGELFF.

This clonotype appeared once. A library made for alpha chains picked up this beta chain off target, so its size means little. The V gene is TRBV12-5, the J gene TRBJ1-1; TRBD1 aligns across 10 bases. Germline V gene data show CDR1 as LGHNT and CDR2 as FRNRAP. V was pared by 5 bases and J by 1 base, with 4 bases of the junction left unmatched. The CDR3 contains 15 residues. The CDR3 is CASGIRDRGNTEAFF. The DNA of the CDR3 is TGTGCTAGTGGTATCCGGGACAGGGGGAACACTGAAGCTTTCTTT.

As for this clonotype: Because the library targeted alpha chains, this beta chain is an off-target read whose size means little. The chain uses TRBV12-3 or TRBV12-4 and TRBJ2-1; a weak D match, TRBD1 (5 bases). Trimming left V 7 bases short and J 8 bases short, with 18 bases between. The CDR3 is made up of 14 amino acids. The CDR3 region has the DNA TGTGCCAGCACCGTAGGGGTGGTAAGCCATGAGCAGTTCTTC. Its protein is CASTVGVVSHEQFF.

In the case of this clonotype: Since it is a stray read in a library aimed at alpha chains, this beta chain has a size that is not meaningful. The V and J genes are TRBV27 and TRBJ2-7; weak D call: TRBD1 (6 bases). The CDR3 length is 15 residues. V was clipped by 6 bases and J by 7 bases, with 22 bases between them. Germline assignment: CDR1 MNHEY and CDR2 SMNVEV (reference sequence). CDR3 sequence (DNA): TGTGCCAGCAGCCCCAACTCCCAGGGGCTGAGTGAGCAGTACTTC. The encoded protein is CASSPNSQGLSEQYF.

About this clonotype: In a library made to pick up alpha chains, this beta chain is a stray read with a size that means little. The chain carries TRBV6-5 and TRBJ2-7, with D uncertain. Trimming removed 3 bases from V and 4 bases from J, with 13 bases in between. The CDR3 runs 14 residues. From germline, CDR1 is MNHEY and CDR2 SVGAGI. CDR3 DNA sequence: TGTGCCAGCAGTTATACTATTCTCGGATACGAGCAGTACTTC. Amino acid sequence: CASSYTILGYEQYF.

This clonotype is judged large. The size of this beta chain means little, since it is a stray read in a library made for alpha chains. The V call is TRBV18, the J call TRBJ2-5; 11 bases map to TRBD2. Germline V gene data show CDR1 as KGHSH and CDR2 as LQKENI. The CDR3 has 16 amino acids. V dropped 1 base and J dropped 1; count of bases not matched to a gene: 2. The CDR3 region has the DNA TGTGCCAGCTCACCACTGCTAGCGGGGGGCCAAGAGACCCAGTACTTC. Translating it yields CASSPLLAGGQETQYF.

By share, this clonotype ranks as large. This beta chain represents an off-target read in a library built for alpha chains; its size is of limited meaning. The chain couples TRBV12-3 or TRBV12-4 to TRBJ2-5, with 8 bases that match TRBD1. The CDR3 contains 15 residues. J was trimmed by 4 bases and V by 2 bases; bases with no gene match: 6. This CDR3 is CASSLWDRYPETQYF. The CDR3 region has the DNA TGTGCCAGCAGTTTATGGGACAGGTACCCAGAGACCCAGTACTTC.

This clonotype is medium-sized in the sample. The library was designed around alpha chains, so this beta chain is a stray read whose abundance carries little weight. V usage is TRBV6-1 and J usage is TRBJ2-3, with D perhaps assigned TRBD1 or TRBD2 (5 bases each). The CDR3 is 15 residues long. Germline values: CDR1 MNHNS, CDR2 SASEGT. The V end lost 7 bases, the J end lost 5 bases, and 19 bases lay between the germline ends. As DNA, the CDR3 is TGTGCCAGCAACGCCGGGGCGGTTCGGGGAGATACGCAGTATTTT. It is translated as CASNAGAVRGDTQYF.

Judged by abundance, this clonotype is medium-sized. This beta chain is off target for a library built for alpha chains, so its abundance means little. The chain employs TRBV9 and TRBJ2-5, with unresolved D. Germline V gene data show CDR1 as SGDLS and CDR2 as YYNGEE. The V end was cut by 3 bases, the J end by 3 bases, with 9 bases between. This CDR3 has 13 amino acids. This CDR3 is CASSGGPKETQYF. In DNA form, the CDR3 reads TGTGCCAGCAGCGGCGGACCGAAAGAGACCCAGTACTTC.

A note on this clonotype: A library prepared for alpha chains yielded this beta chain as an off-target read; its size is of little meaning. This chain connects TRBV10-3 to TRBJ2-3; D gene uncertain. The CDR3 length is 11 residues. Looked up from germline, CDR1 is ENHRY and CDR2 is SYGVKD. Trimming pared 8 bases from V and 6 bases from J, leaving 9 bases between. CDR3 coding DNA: TGTGCCATCGGATCGAGGGATACGCAGTATTTT. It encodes CAIGSRDTQYF.

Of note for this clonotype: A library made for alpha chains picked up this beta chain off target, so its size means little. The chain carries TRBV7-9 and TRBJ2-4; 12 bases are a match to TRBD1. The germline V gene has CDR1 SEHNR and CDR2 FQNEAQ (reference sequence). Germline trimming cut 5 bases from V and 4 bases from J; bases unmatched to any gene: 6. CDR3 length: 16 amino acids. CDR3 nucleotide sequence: TGTGCCAGCAGCCGACTGGGACAGGGGGCAAAAAACATTCAGTACTTC. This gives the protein CASSRLGQGAKNIQYF.

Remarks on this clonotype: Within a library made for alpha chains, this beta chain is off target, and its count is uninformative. The CDR3 reads CSASPGPKGELFF. CDR3 DNA: TGCAGTGCTTCCCCGGGGCCGAAAGGGGAGCTGTTTTTT. This chain links TRBV20-1 with TRBJ2-2; the D call may be TRBD1 or TRBD2 (5 bases each). The CDR3 length is 13 residues. Trimming left V 5 bases short and J 8 bases short, with 15 bases between. Germline values: CDR1 DFQATT, CDR2 SNEGSKA (reference sequence).

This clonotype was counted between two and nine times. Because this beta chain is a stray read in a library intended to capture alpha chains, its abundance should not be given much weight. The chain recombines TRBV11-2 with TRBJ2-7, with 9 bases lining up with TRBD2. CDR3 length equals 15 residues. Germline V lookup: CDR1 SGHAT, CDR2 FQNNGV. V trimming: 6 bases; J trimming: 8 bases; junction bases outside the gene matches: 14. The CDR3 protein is CASSGLAGRKPQQYF. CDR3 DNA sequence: TGTGCCAGCAGTGGCCTAGCGGGACGCAAGCCCCAGCAGTACTTC.

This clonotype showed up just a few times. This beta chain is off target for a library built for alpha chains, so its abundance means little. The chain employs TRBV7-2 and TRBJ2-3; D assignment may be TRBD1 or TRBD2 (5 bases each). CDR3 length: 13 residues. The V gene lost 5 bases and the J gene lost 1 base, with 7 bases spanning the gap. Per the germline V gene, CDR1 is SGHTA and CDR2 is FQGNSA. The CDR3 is CASSRDGTDTQYF. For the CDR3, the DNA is TGTGCCAGCAGCCGGGACGGCACAGATACGCAGTATTTT. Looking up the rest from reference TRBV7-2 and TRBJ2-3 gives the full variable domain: GAGVSQSPSNKVTEKGKDVELRCDPISGHTALYWYRQSLGQGLEFLIYFQGNSAPDKSGLPSDRFSAERTGGSVSTLTIQRTQQEDSAVYLCASSRDGTDTQYFGPGTRLTVL.